This T cell receptor (beta chain) was sequenced in a study of spatial heterogeneity in lung cancer. Across the study: Sequencing consistently turned up more beta-chain sequences than alpha-chain sequences. Study results and limitations: Counts of expanded intratumoral alpha and beta TCRs tracked tumor mutation counts.

TCRdb reanalysed the 5' RACE reads using MiXCR and keeps one entry per CDR3 protein. Found here are about 6,300 distinct CDR3 sequences, 1.3% of them singletons; the top ten hold approximately 9.7%. Time point in this sample: sample taken at primary tumor resection. Many counts were recorded for this clonotype. Its antigen remains unknown. The CDR3 has 15 residues. V shed 8 bases and J shed 5 bases, with 19 bases lying between them. Germline CDR1 reads SNHLY; CDR2 reads FYNNEI. The clonotype originates from a male donor with early-stage non-small cell lung cancer. This chain links TRBV2 with TRBJ1-5; the D gene is possibly TRBD1 (5 bases). Sequenced material: lung tumor tissue, taken at surgery. The CDR3 DNA sequence: TGTGCCAGCCGAGTGGGGGGGGGAAGTTATCAGCCCCAGCATTTT. It codes for CASRVGGGSYQPQHF.